This TCR beta chain was observed in a study of CXCR3-negative and CXCR3-positive naive CD8 T cells. Naive CD8+ T cells displayed a CD45RO-CCR7+CD27+CD95- phenotype. Considering frequency, this clonotype is medium-sized (0.01 to 0.1%). From germline, CDR1 is SQVTM and CDR2 ANQGSEA. The CDR3 totals 14 residues. Libraries were UMI-labeled 5' RACE TRB cDNA. After re-calling the 5' RACE reads, TCRdb lists one entry per CDR3 protein, DNA absent. The data show over 7,000 distinct CDR3 sequences, and the top ten clones hold 0.95% to 1.3%. The chain couples TRBV29-1 to TRBJ2-5; TCRdb gives TRBD2 as the D gene, but with no DNA this cannot be confirmed. This sequence originates from a human donor in good health. Some clones in this sample may be carry-over from other donors' samples. Sample: naive CXCR3- CD8+ T cells from blood. Subset indicated: CD45RO-CCR7+CD27+CD95- naive CD8+ T cells lacking CXCR3 (TNR3-). Here the CDR3 reads CSVEGVEGPETQYF. Full variable domain (rest looked up from reference TRBV29-1 and TRBJ2-5): SAVISQKPSRDICQRGTSLTIQCQVDSQVTMMFWYRQQPGQSLTLIATANQGSEATYESGFVIDKFPISRPNLTFSTLTVSNMSPEDSSIYLCSVEGVEGPETQYFGPGTRLLVL.